Listed below are T cell receptor beta chains from one sample, sequenced in a study of cytomegalovirus exposure and HLA in healthy donors. The data were produced by immunoSEQ multiplex PCR, yet TCRdb's version contains in-frame clones alone and is incomplete. The table has about 120,000 clones, more than 65% seen once. Sequences were obtained from PBMCs. These receptors were taken from a human donor in good health. The CDR3 runs from the conserved cysteine through the conserved F or W. For some rows the clone size is stated as once, few or many, or as a class when expanded; others skip it.

size: .
V: TRBV10-3
J: TRBJ2-5
CDR3: CAISARRETQYF

size: once
V: TRBV10-1
J: TRBJ1-1
CDR3: CASSESGAGNTEAFF

size: .
V: TRBV2
J: TRBJ1-1
CDR3: CASSVAYTLNTEAFF

size: .
V: TRBV9
J: TRBJ2-2
CDR3: CASSVAAGGWTGELFF

size: once
V: TRBV18
J: TRBJ2-7
CDR3: CASSPGTDSYEQYF

size: .
V: TRBV28
J: TRBJ2-2
CDR3: CASGQVSGELFF

size: .
V: TRBV5-4
J: TRBJ2-2
CDR3: CASSTGTGVGTGELFF

size: .
V: TRBV7-6
J: TRBJ2-3
CDR3: CASSLRALFTDTQYF

size: .
V: TRBV7-9
J: TRBJ2-4
CDR3: CASSAASGRARNIQYF

size: .
V: TRBV19
J: TRBJ1-3
CDR3: CASSRGGAGNTIYF

size: .
V: TRBV10-3
J: TRBJ1-1
CDR3: CAISEPWTGRTEAFF

size: .
V: TRBV9
J: TRBJ2-5
CDR3: CASSLLAGGGETQYF

size: .
V: TRBV19
J: TRBJ2-7
CDR3: CASSRDRLSYEQYF

size: .
V: TRBV19
J: TRBJ2-1
CDR3: CASSTGDSSYNEQFF

size: .
V: TRBV21-1
J: .
CDR3: CASPNEESSYEQYF

size: .
V: TRBV25-1
J: TRBJ2-5
CDR3: CASSELPGQGARETQYF

size: .
V: TRBV18
J: TRBJ2-3
CDR3: CASSAGESTRADTQYF

size: .
V: TRBV2
J: TRBJ1-5
CDR3: CASNREGRNQPQHF

size: .
V: TRBV5-4
J: TRBJ2-1
CDR3: CASSLRQVNEQFF

size: .
V: TRBV5-1
J: .
CDR3: CASSLGGGPYEQYF

size: .
V: TRBV28
J: TRBJ1-2
CDR3: CASSPQPGQGAFYGYTF

size: .
V: TRBV19
J: TRBJ2-2
CDR3: CASSIAGSGTGELFF

size: few
V: TRBV19
J: TRBJ2-2
CDR3: CASSPVGANTGELFF

size: .
V: TRBV2
J: TRBJ2-6
CDR3: CASSKEWGAGANVLTF

size: .
V: TRBV29-1
J: TRBJ1-1
CDR3: CSILRTPNTEAFF

size: .
V: TRBV21-1
J: TRBJ2-3
CDR3: CASSKATSGRWDTQYF

size: .
V: TRBV5-1
J: TRBJ2-7
CDR3: CASSTGLAGGPYEQYF

size: .
V: TRBV28
J: TRBJ1-1
CDR3: CASSAYRELAFF

size: .
V: TRBV30
J: TRBJ2-4
CDR3: CAWSVRQGVPKNIQYF

size: .
V: TRBV4-2
J: TRBJ1-5
CDR3: CASSQVAGQGNQPQHF

size: .
V: TRBV11-3
J: TRBJ2-3
CDR3: CASSNLAMAPDTQYF

size: .
V: TRBV10-3
J: TRBJ1-1
CDR3: CAISEGRGINTEAFF

size: .
V: TRBV10-3
J: TRBJ1-1
CDR3: CAIREAGGTLNTEAFF

size: .
V: TRBV5-5
J: TRBJ2-2
CDR3: CASSSPGLVNTGELFF

size: .
V: TRBV6-5
J: TRBJ2-7
CDR3: CASSYTLGRYEQYF

size: .
V: TRBV27
J: TRBJ2-2
CDR3: CASSFPTSGRSAGELFF

size: few
V: TRBV5-4
J: TRBJ2-7
CDR3: CASSQVTSDSTYEQYF

size: .
V: TRBV6-5
J: TRBJ1-1
CDR3: CASSYSGTGNTEAFF

size: .
V: TRBV9
J: TRBJ2-3
CDR3: CASSVDRTGGLDTQYF

size: .
V: TRBV7-9
J: TRBJ2-7
CDR3: CASSHPLGQSSYEQYF

size: .
V: TRBV29-1
J: TRBJ2-2
CDR3: CSVRSGRNTGELSF

size: .
V: TRBV25-1
J: TRBJ2-4
CDR3: CASSGSAGFKNIQYF

size: few
V: TRBV5-4
J: TRBJ2-7
CDR3: CASSSTGIHEQYF

size: .
V: TRBV28
J: TRBJ2-7
CDR3: CASSLVNQAEQYF

size: .
V: TRBV6-1
J: TRBJ2-5
CDR3: CASSERVSSGRALQETQYF

size: once
V: TRBV29-1
J: TRBJ2-5
CDR3: CSVDGGREEETQYF

size: .
V: TRBV5-1
J: TRBJ1-1
CDR3: CASSTDRLRTEAFF

size: .
V: TRBV27
J: TRBJ2-5
CDR3: CASSFQGETQYF

size: once
V: TRBV10-2
J: TRBJ2-5
CDR3: CASSIAGGPETQYF

size: .
V: TRBV28
J: TRBJ1-2
CDR3: CASSLDSGQAFYGYTF

size: .
V: TRBV4-1
J: TRBJ2-1
CDR3: CASSRGSYNEQFF

size: .
V: TRBV5-1
J: TRBJ1-1
CDR3: CASRLDSLKSTEAFF

size: .
V: TRBV29-1
J: TRBJ1-5
CDR3: CSARRGVDQPQHF

size: .
V: TRBV9
J: TRBJ2-2
CDR3: CASSVDFSRNTGELFF